This T cell receptor (beta chain) was profiled in a study of regulatory T cells in long-lasting Graves disease. Regarding the study as a whole: Those with persistent disease had in common more public clonotypes (about 2,500) than new patients (966).

According to the study, TCR beta libraries were built with iRepertoire HTBI primers and CDR3-region Arm-PCR. Each CDR3 protein is one row after TCRdb ran MiXCR on the multiplex PCR reads. The table has 700,000 or so distinct CDR3 sequences, around 32% seen once. Time point described: persistent/refractory GD, antithyroid drugs over 5 years with positive TRAb. Isolated PBMC RNA provided the starting material for the TCR library. In this sample, this clonotype turned up many times. Its specificity is unknown. The sequence derives from a female donor with Graves disease. The starting material was peripheral blood mononuclear cells (PBMCs), obtained when the disease was refractory, from a patient treated with antithyroid drugs.

For the CDR3, the DNA is TGTGCCAGCAGTGCTATGAACACTGAAGCTTTCTTT. Translation gives CASSAMNTEAFF. The chain links TRBV12-3 or TRBV12-4 to TRBJ1-1; D is unresolved. V shed 5 bases and J shed 0 bases, with 4 bases lying between them. This CDR3 comprises 12 residues.